The T cell receptor beta chain under discussion was sequenced for a study of cytomegalovirus exposure and HLA in healthy donors. General study points: Follow-up analysis found HLA locus-dependent TCR association rates, highest for DRB1 and lowest for HLA-C. The study listed some 160 cytomegalovirus-associated TCR beta chains. Later analysis suggested most CMV-associated TCR beta chains were HLA-restricted.

Sampled while nominally healthy, donors likely had unrecorded immune exposures. Remarks on this clone: Its antigen is not known.

The germline CDR1 and CDR2 sequences are SGHNT and YENEEA. The V gene end was trimmed by 1 base and the J gene end by 0 bases; junction bases not matched to a gene: 3. CDR3 size: 15 residues. PCR amplification relied on 60 Vbeta primers (plus 13 Jbeta primers). Assay used: immunoSEQ multiplex PCR; TCRdb lists only in-frame clones, some missing. The profile shows approximately 70,000 clones, over 70% of them singletons. The sequence was obtained from a man in his sixties in good health and CMV-seropositive. J is TRBJ2-7 and V is TRBV11-3; 7 bases are shared with TRBD2. The sample was PBMCs. The CDR3 loop reads CASSLGGGSSYEQYF. The CDR3 DNA sequence: TGTGCCAGCAGCTTAGGGGGCGGGAGCTCCTACGAGCAGTACTTC.